Listed below are T cell receptor beta chains from one sample, sequenced in a study of T cell responses to AZD1222 COVID-19 vaccine. TCRdb's table, derived via immunoSEQ multiplex PCR, lists solely in-frame clones and lacks some. The sample has 250,000 to 300,000 clones; 90% to 95% are singletons. Sequenced material: peripheral blood, taken 28 days after the second AZD1222 dose. The receptors were gathered from an adult who received the AZD1222 COVID-19 vaccine. CDR3s include the opening cysteine and the closing phenylalanine or tryptophan. The order of the fields is D gene, J gene, V gene, clone size, CDR3 DNA, CDR3 protein. D genes are given only for firm matches. Expanded clones are given a class, and other clones once, few, many or no size at all.

d_call: TRBD1; j_call: TRBJ1-2; v_call: TRBV5-1; clone_size: .; cdr3_nt: TGCGCCAGCAGCCCCGGAGGTCGGACAGGGGGCGGCTACACCTTC; cdr3_aa: CASSPGGRTGGGYTF
d_call: TRBD1; j_call: TRBJ2-7; v_call: TRBV30; clone_size: .; cdr3_nt: TGTGCCTGGAGTGTACAGGGGGCTAACGAGCAGTACTTC; cdr3_aa: CAWSVQGANEQYF
d_call: .; j_call: TRBJ1-1; v_call: TRBV28; clone_size: once; cdr3_nt: TGTGCCAGCAGGCTTACAGGAGACCTTGAAGCTTTCTTT; cdr3_aa: CASRLTGDLEAFF
d_call: .; j_call: TRBJ2-7; v_call: TRBV5-1; clone_size: .; cdr3_nt: TGCGCCAGCAGCCCGGACCTTTACGAGCAGTACTTC; cdr3_aa: CASSPDLYEQYF
d_call: .; j_call: TRBJ1-2; v_call: TRBV29-1; clone_size: .; cdr3_nt: TGCAGCGTTGAGGCAGGACTTGGCTACACCTTC; cdr3_aa: CSVEAGLGYTF
d_call: TRBD1; j_call: TRBJ1-4; v_call: TRBV4-1; clone_size: .; cdr3_nt: TGCGCCAGCAGCCGCTTACAGGGGAGTAAAGAAAAACTGTTTTTT; cdr3_aa: CASSRLQGSKEKLFF
d_call: .; j_call: TRBJ2-7; v_call: TRBV14; clone_size: .; cdr3_nt: TGTGCCAGCAGCCAAGGGGCTAGCGTTGGCGAGCAGTACTTC; cdr3_aa: CASSQGASVGEQYF
d_call: .; j_call: TRBJ2-7; v_call: TRBV7-9; clone_size: .; cdr3_nt: TGTGCCAGCAGCTCGGGGACTGACCCCTACGAGCAGTACTTC; cdr3_aa: CASSSGTDPYEQYF
d_call: TRBD1; j_call: TRBJ1-1; v_call: TRBV28; clone_size: .; cdr3_nt: TGTGCCAGCAGAATGACAGGGGGCAAAGCTTTCTTT; cdr3_aa: CASRMTGGKAFF
d_call: .; j_call: TRBJ1-1; v_call: TRBV3-1/TRBV3-2; clone_size: .; cdr3_nt: TGTGCCAGCAGCCCAAGAAACCTGAACACTGAAGCTTTCTTT; cdr3_aa: CASSPRNLNTEAFF
d_call: TRBD1; j_call: TRBJ2-1; v_call: TRBV2; clone_size: .; cdr3_nt: TGTGCCAGCAAGTATGGGACAGGGGACGCTGAGCAGTTCTTC; cdr3_aa: CASKYGTGDAEQFF
d_call: .; j_call: TRBJ2-7; v_call: TRBV20-1; clone_size: .; cdr3_nt: TGCAGTGCTAGTGTTGGTCTTGCGGTCCTCGCCGAGCAGTACTTC; cdr3_aa: CSASVGLAVLAEQYF
d_call: .; j_call: TRBJ2-2; v_call: TRBV5-1; clone_size: .; cdr3_nt: TGCGCCAGCATGTCACGGATCACCACCGGGGAGCTGTTTTTT; cdr3_aa: CASMSRITTGELFF
d_call: .; j_call: TRBJ2-1; v_call: TRBV4-3; clone_size: .; cdr3_nt: TGCGCCAGCAGCCAAGCTCGTGGCGGGGCCCCATACAATGAGCAGTTCTTC; cdr3_aa: CASSQARGGAPYNEQFF
d_call: TRBD1; j_call: TRBJ1-2; v_call: TRBV5-4; clone_size: .; cdr3_nt: TGTGCCAGCAGCGTCGGACAGGGGTCGTTCTATGGCTACACCTTC; cdr3_aa: CASSVGQGSFYGYTF
d_call: .; j_call: TRBJ2-7; v_call: TRBV6-5; clone_size: .; cdr3_nt: TGTGCCGCGGGACAGTTCAGTTACGAGCAGTACTTC; cdr3_aa: CAAGQFSYEQYF
d_call: TRBD1; j_call: TRBJ2-7; v_call: TRBV7-2; clone_size: .; cdr3_nt: TGTGCCAGCAGCTTTACTCGGGACAGGGAGGCCGAGCAGTACTTC; cdr3_aa: CASSFTRDREAEQYF
d_call: TRBD1; j_call: TRBJ1-5; v_call: TRBV7-6; clone_size: .; cdr3_nt: TGTGCCAGCAGCTTAGGACAGGGGAATCAGCCCCAGCATTTT; cdr3_aa: CASSLGQGNQPQHF
d_call: TRBD2; j_call: TRBJ2-1; v_call: TRBV3-1/TRBV3-2; clone_size: .; cdr3_nt: TGTGCCAGCAGCCAAGGGACTAGCGCATCCAAGTTCTTC; cdr3_aa: CASSQGTSASKFF
d_call: .; j_call: TRBJ1-6; v_call: TRBV27; clone_size: .; cdr3_nt: TGTGCCAGCAGCAACTCCCAATACAAGAATTCACCCCTCCACTTT; cdr3_aa: CASSNSQYKNSPLHF
d_call: .; j_call: TRBJ2-5; v_call: TRBV4-2; clone_size: .; cdr3_nt: TGTGCCAGCAGCCAAGAGGAGCGAGAGGGAGAGACCCAGTACTTC; cdr3_aa: CASSQEEREGETQYF
d_call: TRBD2; j_call: TRBJ2-7; v_call: TRBV9; clone_size: .; cdr3_nt: TGTGCCAGCAGCGCGCTACTAGCGGGAAGCGAGCAGTACTTC; cdr3_aa: CASSALLAGSEQYF
d_call: .; j_call: TRBJ2-1; v_call: TRBV5-1; clone_size: once; cdr3_nt: TGCGCCAGCAGCTTGGCCGACTCGTACAATGAGCAGTTCTTC; cdr3_aa: CASSLADSYNEQFF
d_call: .; j_call: TRBJ1-1; v_call: TRBV5-1; clone_size: .; cdr3_nt: TGCGCCAGCAGCTTGGCTCAAGGTACTGAAGCTTTCTTT; cdr3_aa: CASSLAQGTEAFF
d_call: .; j_call: TRBJ1-4; v_call: TRBV4-1; clone_size: .; cdr3_nt: TGCGCCCGCAGCCGGTGGGGGGGGCTAGAAAAACTGTTTTTT; cdr3_aa: CARSRWGGLEKLFF
d_call: .; j_call: TRBJ1-5; v_call: TRBV6-5; clone_size: .; cdr3_nt: TGTGCCAGCACCACAAGGACACCCAGCAATCAGCCCCAGCATTTT; cdr3_aa: CASTTRTPSNQPQHF
d_call: .; j_call: TRBJ1-1; v_call: TRBV5-4; clone_size: once; cdr3_nt: TGTGCCAGCAGCTTGGTTCCGGGGGCGAACACTGAAGCTTTCTTT; cdr3_aa: CASSLVPGANTEAFF
d_call: .; j_call: TRBJ2-7; v_call: TRBV25-1; clone_size: .; cdr3_nt: TGTGCCAGCCGGGGGGACACTAACTACGAGCAGTACTTC; cdr3_aa: CASRGDTNYEQYF
d_call: .; j_call: TRBJ1-5; v_call: TRBV28; clone_size: .; cdr3_nt: TGTGCCAGCAGTTTGGGTATTTCTGGCACTAGCAATCAGCCCCAGCATTTT; cdr3_aa: CASSLGISGTSNQPQHF
d_call: .; j_call: TRBJ1-2; v_call: TRBV28; clone_size: .; cdr3_nt: TGTGCCAGCAGTTTATGGGCGGGCGCTAACTATGGCTACACCTTC; cdr3_aa: CASSLWAGANYGYTF
d_call: .; j_call: TRBJ2-1; v_call: TRBV20-1; clone_size: .; cdr3_nt: TGCAGTGTAGGGACTGGGAATGAGCAGTTCTTC; cdr3_aa: CSVGTGNEQFF
d_call: .; j_call: TRBJ1-3; v_call: TRBV19; clone_size: .; cdr3_nt: TGTGCCAGTAGTATGGAACGACAATGGGGCACCATATATTTT; cdr3_aa: CASSMERQWGTIYF
d_call: .; j_call: TRBJ2-5; v_call: TRBV10-1; clone_size: many; cdr3_nt: TGCGCCAGCAGTCCTAGCGTGCGAGTCGAGGAGACCCAGTACTTC; cdr3_aa: CASSPSVRVEETQYF
d_call: TRBD1; j_call: TRBJ2-2; v_call: TRBV5-1; clone_size: .; cdr3_nt: TGCGCCAGCAGCCATACCGGGACAGCGAACACCGGGGAGCTGTTTTTT; cdr3_aa: CASSHTGTANTGELFF
d_call: TRBD2; j_call: TRBJ2-7; v_call: TRBV12-3/TRBV12-4; clone_size: .; cdr3_nt: TGTGCCAGCAGATTAGCGGGAGACGAGCAGTACTTC; cdr3_aa: CASRLAGDEQYF
d_call: .; j_call: TRBJ1-6; v_call: TRBV19; clone_size: .; cdr3_nt: TGTGCCAGTAGTCCCGACATTATAAGGGCCTATAATTCACCCCTCCACTTT; cdr3_aa: CASSPDIIRAYNSPLHF
d_call: TRBD1; j_call: TRBJ1-2; v_call: TRBV28; clone_size: .; cdr3_nt: TGTGCCAGCAGTGCCCGGGACAGGGGGCTCTCTGGCTACACCTTC; cdr3_aa: CASSARDRGLSGYTF
d_call: .; j_call: TRBJ1-3; v_call: TRBV6-6; clone_size: once; cdr3_nt: TGTGCCACTACTCATCCGAGCTCTGGAAACACCATATATTTT; cdr3_aa: CATTHPSSGNTIYF
d_call: .; j_call: TRBJ1-2; v_call: TRBV7-9; clone_size: .; cdr3_nt: TGTGCCAGCAGCTTAGATGCGGGGTACCTTGGCTACACCTTC; cdr3_aa: CASSLDAGYLGYTF
d_call: TRBD1; j_call: TRBJ1-5; v_call: TRBV7-9; clone_size: .; cdr3_nt: TGTGCCAGCAGCTTAGGGACAGGGGCTCCTAATCAGCCCCAGCATTTT; cdr3_aa: CASSLGTGAPNQPQHF
d_call: .; j_call: TRBJ2-7; v_call: TRBV15; clone_size: .; cdr3_nt: TGTGCCACCAGCAGAGAGCAGGGGGGCCACGAGCAGTACTTC; cdr3_aa: CATSREQGGHEQYF
d_call: .; j_call: TRBJ2-1; v_call: TRBV2; clone_size: once; cdr3_nt: TGTGCCAGCAAGGGGGGTGTCTACAATGAGCAGTTCTTC; cdr3_aa: CASKGGVYNEQFF
d_call: .; j_call: TRBJ2-7; v_call: TRBV12-5; clone_size: .; cdr3_nt: TGTGCTAGTGGTTTTTCCCGGGACGAGCAGTACTTC; cdr3_aa: CASGFSRDEQYF
d_call: .; j_call: TRBJ2-3; v_call: TRBV27; clone_size: .; cdr3_nt: TGTGCCAGCAGGGGGGGTAGGCAGACCACAGATACGCAGTATTTT; cdr3_aa: CASRGGRQTTDTQYF
d_call: .; j_call: TRBJ2-3; v_call: TRBV28; clone_size: once; cdr3_nt: TGTGCCAGCAGTTTCCTGACCACAGATACGCAGTATTTT; cdr3_aa: CASSFLTTDTQYF
d_call: TRBD1; j_call: TRBJ2-5; v_call: TRBV7-3; clone_size: .; cdr3_nt: TGTGCCAGCAGCCGACAAGGACAGGGGGGTGAGACCCAGTACTTC; cdr3_aa: CASSRQGQGGETQYF
d_call: .; j_call: TRBJ2-7; v_call: TRBV15; clone_size: .; cdr3_nt: TGTGCCACCAGCAGAGATGCGGGGACCCACCGAGGGGAGCAGTACTTC; cdr3_aa: CATSRDAGTHRGEQYF
d_call: .; j_call: TRBJ1-2; v_call: TRBV27; clone_size: .; cdr3_nt: TGTGCCAGCAGTTTGAGGCGCAACTATGGCTACACCTTC; cdr3_aa: CASSLRRNYGYTF
d_call: TRBD1; j_call: TRBJ1-2; v_call: TRBV28; clone_size: .; cdr3_nt: TGTGCCAGCACTTGGTCCGCCAGGGGGCAAGGCTACACCTTC; cdr3_aa: CASTWSARGQGYTF
d_call: .; j_call: TRBJ1-2; v_call: TRBV5-5; clone_size: medium-sized; cdr3_nt: TGTGCCAGCAGCACATCGTGGTATGGCTACACCTTC; cdr3_aa: CASSTSWYGYTF
d_call: .; j_call: TRBJ2-1; v_call: TRBV7-8; clone_size: .; cdr3_nt: TGTGCCAGCAGCTTCGGGGGGCCCTCCTACAATGAGCAGTTCTTC; cdr3_aa: CASSFGGPSYNEQFF
d_call: TRBD1; j_call: TRBJ2-3; v_call: TRBV10-3; clone_size: .; cdr3_nt: TGTGCCATCAGTCCCGGGACAGGGGGCGCGGAAGATACGCAGTATTTT; cdr3_aa: CAISPGTGGAEDTQYF
d_call: .; j_call: TRBJ1-2; v_call: TRBV5-4; clone_size: once; cdr3_nt: TGTGCCAGCAGCCCGCTACAGTCTAACTATGGCTACACCTTC; cdr3_aa: CASSPLQSNYGYTF
d_call: TRBD1; j_call: TRBJ1-5; v_call: TRBV2; clone_size: .; cdr3_nt: TGTGCCAGCATGGACAGGGAAAATCAGCCCCAGCATTTT; cdr3_aa: CASMDRENQPQHF
d_call: .; j_call: TRBJ2-7; v_call: TRBV5-4; clone_size: .; cdr3_nt: TGTGCCAGCAGCTTGGGGGGGGCCTCCTACGAGCAGTACTTC; cdr3_aa: CASSLGGASYEQYF